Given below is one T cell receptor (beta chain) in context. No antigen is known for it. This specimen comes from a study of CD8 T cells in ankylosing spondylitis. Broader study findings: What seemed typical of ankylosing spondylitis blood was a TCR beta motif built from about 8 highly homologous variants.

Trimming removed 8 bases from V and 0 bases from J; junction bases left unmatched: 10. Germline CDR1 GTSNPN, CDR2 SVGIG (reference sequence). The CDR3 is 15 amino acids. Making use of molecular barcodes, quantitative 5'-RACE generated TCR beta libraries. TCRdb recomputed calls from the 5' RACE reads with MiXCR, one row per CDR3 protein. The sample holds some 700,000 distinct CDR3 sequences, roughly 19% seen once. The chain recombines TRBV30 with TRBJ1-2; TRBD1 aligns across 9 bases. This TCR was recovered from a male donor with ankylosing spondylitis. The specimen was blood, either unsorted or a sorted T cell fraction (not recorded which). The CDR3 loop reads CARTGTGLSNYGYTF. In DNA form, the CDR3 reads TGTGCCAGAACCGGGACAGGGCTGTCTAACTATGGCTACACCTTC.